This note documents a single T cell receptor beta chain sequence. This may be a read error, as it is one base from a much larger clone. TCRdb itself ran the PCR reads through MiXCR, one entry per CDR3 protein. The sample records about 640,000 distinct CDR3 sequences, just under 20% being singletons. This entry comes from a study of molecular identifiers for immune sequencing clone quantification. The CDR3 has 15 residues. Germline V lookup: CDR1 MNHNY, CDR2 SVGAGI (reference sequence). This clonotype was sampled from a human donor in good health. Some libraries in this study had Jurkat cell RNA spiked in. What was sequenced was naive CD8+ T cells from blood, with Jurkat cell RNA spiked in. Subset here: FACS-sorted CD8+CD4-CCR7+CD45RA+ naive T cells. The chain is built from TRBV6-6 and TRBJ2-5; D ambiguous. The CDR3 sequence: CASRAPSRQAESQYF. DNA for the CDR3: TGTGCCAGCAGGGCCCCGAGCCGTCAAGCAGAGTCCCAGTACTTC.